This entry is about one TCR beta chain. Its antigen is not known. This entry comes from a study of CD8 T cells in ankylosing spondylitis. Study conclusions and caveats: Enrichment of disease-linked clones was reportedly significant in matched ankylosing spondylitis synovial fluid. Prior literature has documented some motif variants in synovial fluid and blood from reactive arthritis. One TCR beta motif, made up of under ten highly homologous variants, appeared characteristic of ankylosing spondylitis blood. Disease-linked clones proved CD8+ and comparatively uncommon in peripheral blood.

Trimming shortened V by 6 bases and J by 6 bases, and 9 bases separated the two germline ends. The CDR3 contains 12 residues. CDR1 DFQATT and CDR2 SNEGSKA come from the germline V gene (reference sequence). Quantitative 5'-RACE was performed with molecular barcodes, and it yielded the TCR beta libraries. Via MiXCR, TCRdb re-called the 5' RACE reads, giving one row per CDR3 protein. This repertoire shows some 840,000 distinct CDR3 sequences, approximately 12% found once; its top ten account for 0.51%. The sample was blood, either unsorted or a sorted T cell fraction (not recorded which). The TCR comes from a male donor with ankylosing spondylitis. This sequence joins TRBV20-1 and TRBJ1-6; D possibly corresponds to TRBD1 (5 bases). CDR3 region: CSARQSNSPLHF. The CDR3 bases are TGCAGTGCAAGACAGAGTAATTCACCCCTCCACTTT.